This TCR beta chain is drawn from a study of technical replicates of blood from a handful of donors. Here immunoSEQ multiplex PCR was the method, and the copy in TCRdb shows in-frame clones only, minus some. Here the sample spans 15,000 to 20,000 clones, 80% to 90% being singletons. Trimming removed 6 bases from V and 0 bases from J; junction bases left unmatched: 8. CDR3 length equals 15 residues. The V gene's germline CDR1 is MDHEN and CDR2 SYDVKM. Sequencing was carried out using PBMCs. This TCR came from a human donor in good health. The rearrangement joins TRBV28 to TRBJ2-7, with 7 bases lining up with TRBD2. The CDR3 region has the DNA TGTGCCAGCAGCCCTACATCTAGCGGCTCCTACGAGCAGTACTTC. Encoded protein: CASSPTSSGSYEQYF.